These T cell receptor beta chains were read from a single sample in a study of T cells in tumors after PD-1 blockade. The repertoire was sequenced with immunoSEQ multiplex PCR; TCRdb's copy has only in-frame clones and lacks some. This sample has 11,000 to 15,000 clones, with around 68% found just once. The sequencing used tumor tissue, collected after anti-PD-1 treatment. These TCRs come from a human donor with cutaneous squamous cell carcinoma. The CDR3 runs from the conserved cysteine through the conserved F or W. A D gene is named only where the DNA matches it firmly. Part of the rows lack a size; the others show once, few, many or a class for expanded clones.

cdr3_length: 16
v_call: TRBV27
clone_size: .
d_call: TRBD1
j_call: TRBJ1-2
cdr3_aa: CASSLMGREGARGYTF
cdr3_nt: TGTGCCAGCAGTTTAATGGGCCGTGAGGGGGCGCGTGGCTACACCTTC

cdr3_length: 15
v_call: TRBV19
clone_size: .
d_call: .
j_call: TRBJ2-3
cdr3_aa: CASRSRQGRADTQYF
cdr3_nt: TGTGCCAGTAGGAGTCGACAGGGGAGGGCAGATACGCAGTATTTT

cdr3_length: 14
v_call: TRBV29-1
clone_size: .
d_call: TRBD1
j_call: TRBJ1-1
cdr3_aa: CSVEIVRGQTEAFF
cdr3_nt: TGCAGCGTTGAAATAGTGAGGGGGCAAACTGAAGCTTTCTTT

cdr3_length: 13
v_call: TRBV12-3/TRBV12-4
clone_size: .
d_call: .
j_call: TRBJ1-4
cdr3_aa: CASSKPRNEKLFF
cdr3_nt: TGTGCCAGCAGCAAACCCCGGAATGAAAAACTGTTTTTT

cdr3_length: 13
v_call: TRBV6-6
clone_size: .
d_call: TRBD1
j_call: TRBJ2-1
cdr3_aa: CASSYSGGGEQFF
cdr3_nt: TGTGCCAGCAGTTACTCAGGGGGCGGTGAGCAGTTCTTC

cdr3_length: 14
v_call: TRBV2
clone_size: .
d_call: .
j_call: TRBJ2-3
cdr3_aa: CASSEDTSTDTQYF
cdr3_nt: TGTGCCAGCAGTGAGGACACTAGCACAGATACGCAGTATTTT

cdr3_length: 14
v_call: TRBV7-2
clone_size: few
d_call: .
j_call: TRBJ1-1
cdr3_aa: CASSLAGMNTEAFF
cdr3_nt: TGTGCCAGCAGCTTAGCAGGGATGAACACTGAAGCTTTCTTT

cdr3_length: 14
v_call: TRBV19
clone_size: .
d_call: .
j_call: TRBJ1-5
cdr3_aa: CASSIRGGNQPQHF
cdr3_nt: TGTGCCAGTAGTATCAGGGGAGGCAATCAGCCCCAGCATTTT

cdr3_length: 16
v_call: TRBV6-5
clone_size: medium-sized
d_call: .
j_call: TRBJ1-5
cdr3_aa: CASSLRWVYSNQPQHF
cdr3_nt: TGTGCCAGCAGTTTGCGATGGGTGTATAGCAATCAGCCCCAGCATTTT

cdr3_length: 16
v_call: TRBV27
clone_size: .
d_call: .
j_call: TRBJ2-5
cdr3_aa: CASSLWGRAYQETQYF
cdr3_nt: TGTGCCAGCAGTTTATGGGGGAGAGCGTACCAAGAGACCCAGTACTTC

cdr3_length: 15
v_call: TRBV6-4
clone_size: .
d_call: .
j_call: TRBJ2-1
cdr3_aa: CASSAREQGRNEQFF
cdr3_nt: TGTGCCAGCAGTGCCCGGGAACAGGGCAGAAATGAGCAGTTCTTC

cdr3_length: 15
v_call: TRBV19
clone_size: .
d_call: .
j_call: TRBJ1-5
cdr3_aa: CASNSGRASNQPQHF
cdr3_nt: TGTGCCAGCAACTCGGGCAGGGCCAGCAATCAGCCCCAGCATTTT

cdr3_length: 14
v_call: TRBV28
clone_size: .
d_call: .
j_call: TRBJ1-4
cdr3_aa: CASIPGSTQGKLFF
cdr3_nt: TGTGCCAGCATCCCGGGGTCGACCCAGGGAAAACTGTTTTTT

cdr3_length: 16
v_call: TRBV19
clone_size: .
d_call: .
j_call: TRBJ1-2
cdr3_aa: CASRGTAGEGNYGYTF
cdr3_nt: TGTGCCAGTAGAGGGACTGCCGGAGAGGGTAACTATGGCTACACCTTC

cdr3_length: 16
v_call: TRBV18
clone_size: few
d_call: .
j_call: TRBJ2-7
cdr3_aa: CASSMAGIQGSYEQYF
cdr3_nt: TGTGCCAGCTCTATGGCGGGGATTCAGGGCTCCTACGAGCAGTACTTC

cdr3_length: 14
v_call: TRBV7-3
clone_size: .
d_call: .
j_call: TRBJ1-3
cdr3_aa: CASSPGDSGNTIYF
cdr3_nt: TGTGCCAGCAGCCCGGGCGACTCTGGAAACACCATATATTTT

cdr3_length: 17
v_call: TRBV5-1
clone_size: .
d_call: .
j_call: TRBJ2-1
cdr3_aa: CASSLAFGQSNYNEQFF
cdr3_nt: TGCGCCAGCAGCTTGGCCTTCGGACAGTCGAACTACAATGAGCAGTTCTTC

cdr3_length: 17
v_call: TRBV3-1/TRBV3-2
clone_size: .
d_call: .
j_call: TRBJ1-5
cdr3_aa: CASSQDFGGMGNQPQHF
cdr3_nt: TGTGCCAGCAGCCAAGATTTTGGGGGGATGGGCAATCAGCCCCAGCATTTT

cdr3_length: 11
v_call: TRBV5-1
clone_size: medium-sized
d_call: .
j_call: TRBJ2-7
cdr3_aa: CASSSSYEQYF
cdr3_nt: TGCGCCAGCAGTTCTTCCTACGAGCAGTACTTC

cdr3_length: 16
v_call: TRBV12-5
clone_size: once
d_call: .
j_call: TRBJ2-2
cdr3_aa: CASGFGHNENTGELFF
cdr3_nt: TGTGCTAGTGGTTTCGGACACAACGAGAACACCGGGGAGCTGTTTTTT

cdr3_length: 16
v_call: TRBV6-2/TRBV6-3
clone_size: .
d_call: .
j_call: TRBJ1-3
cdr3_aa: CASSYSSPGPGNTIYF
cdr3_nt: TGTGCCAGCAGTTACTCATCCCCAGGTCCTGGAAACACCATATATTTT

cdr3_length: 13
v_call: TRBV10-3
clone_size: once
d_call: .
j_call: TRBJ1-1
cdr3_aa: CAISVGGNTEAFF
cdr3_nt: TGTGCCATCAGTGTGGGGGGGAACACTGAAGCTTTCTTT

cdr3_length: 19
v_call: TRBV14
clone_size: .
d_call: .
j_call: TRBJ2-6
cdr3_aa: CASSQDPRGWDSGANVLTF
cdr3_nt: TGTGCCAGCAGCCAAGATCCTCGGGGATGGGACTCTGGGGCCAACGTCCTGACTTTC

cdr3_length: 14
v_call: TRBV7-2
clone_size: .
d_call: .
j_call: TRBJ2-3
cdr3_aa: CASSRSSFFDTQYF
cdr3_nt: TGTGCCAGCAGCCGGTCTAGTTTTTTCGATACGCAGTATTTT

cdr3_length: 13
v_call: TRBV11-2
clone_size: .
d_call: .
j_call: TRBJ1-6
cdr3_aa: CASSFQDNSPLHF
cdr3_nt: TGTGCCAGCAGCTTCCAGGACAATTCACCCCTCCACTTT

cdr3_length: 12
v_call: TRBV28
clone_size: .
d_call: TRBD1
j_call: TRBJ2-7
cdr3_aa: CASDRGFFEQYF
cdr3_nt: TGTGCCAGCGACAGGGGATTCTTTGAGCAGTACTTC

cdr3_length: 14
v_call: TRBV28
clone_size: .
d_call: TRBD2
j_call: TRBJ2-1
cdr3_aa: CASTSGGSYNEQFF
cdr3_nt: TGTGCCAGCACTAGCGGGGGCTCCTACAATGAGCAGTTCTTC

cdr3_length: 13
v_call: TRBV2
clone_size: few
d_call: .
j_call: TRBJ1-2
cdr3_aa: CASSAEQNYGYTF
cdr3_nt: TGTGCCAGCAGTGCCGAACAGAACTATGGCTACACCTTC

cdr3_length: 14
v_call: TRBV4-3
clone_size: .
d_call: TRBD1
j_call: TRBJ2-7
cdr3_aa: CASSQAQGAYEQYF
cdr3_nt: TGCGCCAGCAGCCAGGCACAGGGGGCCTACGAGCAGTACTTC

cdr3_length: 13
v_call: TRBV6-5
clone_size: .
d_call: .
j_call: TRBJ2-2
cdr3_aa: CASSLAVTGELFF
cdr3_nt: TGTGCCAGCAGTTTGGCCGTTACCGGGGAGCTGTTTTTT